The T cell receptor beta chain described here comes from a study of blood T cell repertoires in COVID-19. Overall study: Some COVID-19 samples were acute and others convalescent; all came from the United States, Italy and Spain.

Unmatched junction bases numbered 7, after V lost 5 bases and J lost 9 bases. The germline gives CDR1 SGHTA, CDR2 FQGNSA. The CDR3 loop spans 15 amino acids. Method: immunoSEQ multiplex PCR; TCRdb's copy keeps in-frame clones and lacks some. The top ten clones hold approximately 1.8% of a sample with just over 300,000 clones, just under 90% of them seen once. The receptor's source is a woman between 25 and 40 years old with COVID-19, enrolled during active disease. Input material: peripheral blood. The chain employs TRBV7-2 and TRBJ2-2; TRBD2 aligns across 12 bases. DNA of the CDR3: TGTGCCAGCAGCCCGGGACTAGCGGGCCCCCGGGAGCTGTTTTTT. Translating gives CASSPGLAGPRELFF.